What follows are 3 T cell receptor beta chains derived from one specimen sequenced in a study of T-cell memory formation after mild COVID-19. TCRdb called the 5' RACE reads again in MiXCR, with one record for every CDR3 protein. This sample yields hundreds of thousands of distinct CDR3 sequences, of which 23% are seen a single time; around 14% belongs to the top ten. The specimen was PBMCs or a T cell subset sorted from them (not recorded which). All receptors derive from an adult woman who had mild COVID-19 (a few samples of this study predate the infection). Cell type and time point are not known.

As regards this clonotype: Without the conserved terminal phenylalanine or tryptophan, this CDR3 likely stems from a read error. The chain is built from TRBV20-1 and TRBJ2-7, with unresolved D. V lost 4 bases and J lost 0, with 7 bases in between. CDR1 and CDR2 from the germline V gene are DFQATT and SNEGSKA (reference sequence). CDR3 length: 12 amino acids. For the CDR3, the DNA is TGCAGTGCTATCTCTAGCTCCTACGAGCAGTACTCC. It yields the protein CSAISSSYEQYS.

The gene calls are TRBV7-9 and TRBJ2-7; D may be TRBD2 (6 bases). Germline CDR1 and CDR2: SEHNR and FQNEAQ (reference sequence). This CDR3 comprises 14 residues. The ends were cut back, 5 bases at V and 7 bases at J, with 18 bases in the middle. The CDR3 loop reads CASSPPGWAGEQYF. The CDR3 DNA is TGTGCCAGCAGCCCCCCGGGGTGGGCGGGAGAGCAGTACTTC.

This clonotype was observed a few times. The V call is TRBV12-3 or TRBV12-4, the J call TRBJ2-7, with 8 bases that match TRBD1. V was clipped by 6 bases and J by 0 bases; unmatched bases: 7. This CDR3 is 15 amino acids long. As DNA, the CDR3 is TGTGCCAGCAGCGCGGGACAGGCGAGCTCCTACGAGCAGTACTTC. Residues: CASSAGQASSYEQYF.